This T cell receptor (beta chain) derives from a study of control samples from healthy donors and cancer patients. The data were produced by immunoSEQ multiplex PCR, yet TCRdb's version contains in-frame clones alone and is incomplete. The sample has fewer than 70,000 clones; less than 95% are singletons. V dropped 6 bases and J dropped 0 bases, with 15 bases sitting between them. Germline values: CDR1 LNHDA, CDR2 SQIVND (reference sequence). CDR3 length: 16 residues. The genes are TRBV19 and TRBJ1-3; D may be TRBD1 (5 bases). This clonotype originated in a young man in good health. Sample: blood. CDR3 sequence reads: CASRRGISSSGNTIYF. The CDR3 nucleotides read TGTGCCAGTAGGCGGGGGATCTCCAGCTCTGGAAACACCATATATTTT.